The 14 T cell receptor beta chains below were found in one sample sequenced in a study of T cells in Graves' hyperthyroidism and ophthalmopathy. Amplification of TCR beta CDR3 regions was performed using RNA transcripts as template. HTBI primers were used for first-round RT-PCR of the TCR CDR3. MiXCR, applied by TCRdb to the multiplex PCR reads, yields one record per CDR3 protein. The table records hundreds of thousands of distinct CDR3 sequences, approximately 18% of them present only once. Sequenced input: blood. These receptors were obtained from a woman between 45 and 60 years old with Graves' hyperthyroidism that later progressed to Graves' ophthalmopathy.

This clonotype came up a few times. CDR3 protein: CAWSVRGGSDTQYF. The CDR3 DNA is TGTGCCTGGAGTGTGAGGGGGGGGTCGGATACGCAGTATTTT. The rearrangement joins TRBV30 to TRBJ2-3, with D perhaps matching TRBD2 (7 bases). The CDR3 has 14 residues. Germline values: CDR1 GTSNPN, CDR2 SVGIG (reference sequence). V was trimmed by 0 bases and J by 6 bases, leaving 13 bases between them.

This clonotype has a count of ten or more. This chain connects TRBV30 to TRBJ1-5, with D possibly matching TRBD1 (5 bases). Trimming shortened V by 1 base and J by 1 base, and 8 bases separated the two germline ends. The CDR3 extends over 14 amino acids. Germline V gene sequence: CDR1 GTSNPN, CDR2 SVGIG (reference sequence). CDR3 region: CAWSGDDSNQPQHF. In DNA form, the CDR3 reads TGTGCCTGGAGTGGGGACGACAGCAATCAGCCCCAGCATTTT.

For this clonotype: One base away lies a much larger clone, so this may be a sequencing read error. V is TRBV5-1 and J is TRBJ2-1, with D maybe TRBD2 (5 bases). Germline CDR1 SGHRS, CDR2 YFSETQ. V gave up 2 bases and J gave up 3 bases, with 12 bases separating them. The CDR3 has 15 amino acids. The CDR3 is CASSFPGIRYNEQFF. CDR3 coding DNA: TGCGCCAGCAGCTTCCCCGGGATCCGCTACAATGAGCAGTTCTTC.

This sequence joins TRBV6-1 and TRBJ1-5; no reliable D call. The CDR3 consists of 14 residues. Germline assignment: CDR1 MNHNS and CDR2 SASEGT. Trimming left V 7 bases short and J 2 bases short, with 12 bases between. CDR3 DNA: TGTGCCAGCAAGTTATTCAGAGGCAATCAGCCCCAGCATTTT. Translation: CASKLFRGNQPQHF.

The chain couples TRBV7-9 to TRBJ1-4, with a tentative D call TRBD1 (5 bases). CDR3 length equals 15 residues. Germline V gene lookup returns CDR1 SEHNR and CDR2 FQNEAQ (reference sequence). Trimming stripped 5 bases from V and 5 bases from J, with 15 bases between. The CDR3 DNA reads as TGTGCCAGCAGCGCCCCGGGACGGAAAAATGAAAAACTGTTTTTT. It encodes CASSAPGRKNEKLFF.

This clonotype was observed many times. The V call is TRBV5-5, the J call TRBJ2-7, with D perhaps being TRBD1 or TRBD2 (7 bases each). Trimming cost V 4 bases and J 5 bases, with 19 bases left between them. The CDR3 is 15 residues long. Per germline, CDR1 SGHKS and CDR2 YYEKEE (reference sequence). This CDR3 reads CASSVSTGRVDEQYF. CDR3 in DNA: TGTGCCAGCAGCGTGTCGACAGGGAGGGTCGACGAGCAGTACTTC.

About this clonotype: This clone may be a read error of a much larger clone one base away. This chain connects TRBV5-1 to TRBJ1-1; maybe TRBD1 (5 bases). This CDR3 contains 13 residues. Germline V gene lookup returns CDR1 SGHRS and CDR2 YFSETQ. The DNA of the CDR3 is TGCGCCAGCAGCTTGGTAGGGGCGGCTGAAGCTTCCTTT. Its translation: CASSLVGAAEASF.

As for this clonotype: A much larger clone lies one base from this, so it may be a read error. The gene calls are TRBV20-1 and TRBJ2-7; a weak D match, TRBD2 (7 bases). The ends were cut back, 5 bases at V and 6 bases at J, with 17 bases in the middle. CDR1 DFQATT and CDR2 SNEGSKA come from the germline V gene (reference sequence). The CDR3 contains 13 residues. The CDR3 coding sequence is TGCAGTGCTGGGGGGGCTCCTAAAGCCGAGCAGTACTTC. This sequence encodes CSAGGAPKAEQYF.

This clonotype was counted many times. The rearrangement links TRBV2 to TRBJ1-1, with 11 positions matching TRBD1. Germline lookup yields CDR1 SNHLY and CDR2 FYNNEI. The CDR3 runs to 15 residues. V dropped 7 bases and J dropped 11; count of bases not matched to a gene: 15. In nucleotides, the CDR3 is TGTGCCAGCACTTCAAACCCGGGACAGGGGGAAAGGGCTTTCTTT. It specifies CASTSNPGQGERAFF.

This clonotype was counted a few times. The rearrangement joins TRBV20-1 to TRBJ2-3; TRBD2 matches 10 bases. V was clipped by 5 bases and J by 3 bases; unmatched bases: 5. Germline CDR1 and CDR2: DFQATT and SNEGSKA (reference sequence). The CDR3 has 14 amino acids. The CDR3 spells CSASSGGGTDTQYF. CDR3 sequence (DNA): TGCAGTGCTTCTAGCGGGGGTGGTACAGATACGCAGTATTTT.

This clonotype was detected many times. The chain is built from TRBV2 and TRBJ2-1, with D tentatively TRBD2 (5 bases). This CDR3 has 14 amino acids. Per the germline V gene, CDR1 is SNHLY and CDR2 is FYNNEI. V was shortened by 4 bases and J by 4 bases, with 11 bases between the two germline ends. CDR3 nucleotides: TGTGCCAGCAGTGCGGTTCGGGGATACAATGAGCAGTTCTTC. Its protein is CASSAVRGYNEQFF.

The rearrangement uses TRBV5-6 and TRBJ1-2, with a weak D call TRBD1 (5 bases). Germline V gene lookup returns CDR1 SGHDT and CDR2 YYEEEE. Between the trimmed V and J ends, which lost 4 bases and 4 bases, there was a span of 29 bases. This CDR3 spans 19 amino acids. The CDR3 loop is CASSGEQETQRPGFYGYTF. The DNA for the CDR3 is TGTGCCAGCAGCGGGGAACAGGAAACCCAAAGACCGGGCTTCTATGGCTACACCTTC.

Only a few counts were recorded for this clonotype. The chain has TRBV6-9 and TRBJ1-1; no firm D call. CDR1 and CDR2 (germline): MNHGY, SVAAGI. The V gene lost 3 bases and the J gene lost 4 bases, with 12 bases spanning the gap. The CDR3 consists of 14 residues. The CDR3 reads CASSYLATPTEAFF. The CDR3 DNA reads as TGTGCCAGCAGTTACCTGGCGACCCCCACTGAAGCTTTCTTT.

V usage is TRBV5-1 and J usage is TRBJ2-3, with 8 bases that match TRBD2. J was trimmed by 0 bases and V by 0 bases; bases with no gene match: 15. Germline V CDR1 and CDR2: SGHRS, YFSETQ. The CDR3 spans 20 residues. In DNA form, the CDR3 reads TGCGCCAGCAGCTTGGCGGGTGTAGCGGGGTTATTTACTAGCACAGATACGCAGTATTTT. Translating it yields CASSLAGVAGLFTSTDTQYF.